This T cell receptor beta chain comes out of a study of T cell responses to AZD1222 COVID-19 vaccine. TCRdb's copy holds only in-frame clones and misses some; the assay was immunoSEQ multiplex PCR. The profile shows some 98,000 clones, more than 70% of them singletons. Findings and limits, study-wide: Without day 14 samples, only post-peak T cell repertoires were studied. Clonal diversity may have been underestimated, and the donors were mostly white British, with more females than males.

Second-dose groups at about 4 or about 12 weeks were pooled. Looked up from germline, CDR1 is SNHLY and CDR2 is FYNNEI. The CDR3 has 14 amino acids. The V gene lost 4 bases and the J gene lost 5 bases, with 14 bases spanning the gap. Concerning this clone itself: As yet, its antigen is unknown.

The V call is TRBV2, the J call TRBJ1-1, with D perhaps TRBD1 (6 bases). The input for sequencing was peripheral blood, taken 28 days after the second AZD1222 dose. The receptor's source is an adult who received the AZD1222 COVID-19 vaccine. This CDR3 is CASSGVRGRTEAFF. The CDR3 nucleotides are TGTGCCAGCAGTGGCGTCAGGGGCAGGACTGAAGCTTTCTTT. The variable domain in full, with the rest retrieved from reference TRBV2 and TRBJ1-1, is EPEVTQTPSHQVTQMGQEVILRCVPISNHLYFYWYRQILGQKVEFLVSFYNNEISEKSEIFDDQFSVERPDGSNFTLKIRSTKLEDSAMYFCASSGVRGRTEAFFGQGTRLTVV.